These T cell receptor beta chains were read from a single sample in a study of shared clonotypes between healthy human individuals. Here immunoSEQ multiplex PCR was the method, and the copy in TCRdb shows in-frame clones only, minus some. The repertoire has roughly 590,000 clones, 95% to 96% of them found once; the top ten carry 0.1% to 0.11%. Material: naive CD8+ T cells sorted from blood. Receptor source: a woman in her 30s in good health. Both conserved end residues are part of each CDR3. A D gene is named only where the DNA matches it firmly. Some rows mark clone size as missing; the rest say once, few, many or name a class of expanded clone.

v_call,j_call,clone_size,d_call,cdr3_nt,cdr3_aa
TRBV5-6,TRBJ2-2,NA,NA,TGTGCCAGCAGCCAAGTGGACAGGGAGGGCACCGGGGAGCTGTTTTTT,CASSQVDREGTGELFF
TRBV9,TRBJ2-7,NA,TRBD1,TGTGCCAGCAGCGCTTCCTCCGGGACAGGCTCCTACGAGCAGTACTTC,CASSASSGTGSYEQYF
TRBV28,TRBJ1-1,NA,NA,TGTGCCAGCAGTATACAGGGTTCGTTAGACACTGAAGCTTTCTTT,CASSIQGSLDTEAFF
TRBV5-1,TRBJ2-7,NA,TRBD1,TGCGCCAGCAGACCACAGGGGGACGAGCAGTACTTC,CASRPQGDEQYF
TRBV7-9,TRBJ2-7,NA,NA,TGTGCCAGCAGCTTAGGCCAGGGGAACGAGCAGTACTTC,CASSLGQGNEQYF
TRBV13,TRBJ2-1,NA,TRBD1,TGTGCCAGCAGCCCCCTAGGGACAGGGGTCAATGAGCAGTTCTTC,CASSPLGTGVNEQFF
TRBV10-3,TRBJ2-1,NA,NA,TGTGCCATCAGTGAGCGGGAGTTACTCTACAATGAGCAGTTCTTC,CAISERELLYNEQFF
TRBV7-2,TRBJ1-2,NA,NA,TGTGCCAGCAGCTTATCTCACGAGACATTCCTAAGGGGCTACACCTTC,CASSLSHETFLRGYTF
TRBV29-1,TRBJ2-3,NA,NA,TGCAGCGTTGCGGGTCGGGGTCCAGCATCGGATACGCAGTATTTT,CSVAGRGPASDTQYF
TRBV27,TRBJ1-5,few,NA,TGTGCCAGCAGGGGGGGTTATAGCAATCAGCCCCAGCATTTT,CASRGGYSNQPQHF